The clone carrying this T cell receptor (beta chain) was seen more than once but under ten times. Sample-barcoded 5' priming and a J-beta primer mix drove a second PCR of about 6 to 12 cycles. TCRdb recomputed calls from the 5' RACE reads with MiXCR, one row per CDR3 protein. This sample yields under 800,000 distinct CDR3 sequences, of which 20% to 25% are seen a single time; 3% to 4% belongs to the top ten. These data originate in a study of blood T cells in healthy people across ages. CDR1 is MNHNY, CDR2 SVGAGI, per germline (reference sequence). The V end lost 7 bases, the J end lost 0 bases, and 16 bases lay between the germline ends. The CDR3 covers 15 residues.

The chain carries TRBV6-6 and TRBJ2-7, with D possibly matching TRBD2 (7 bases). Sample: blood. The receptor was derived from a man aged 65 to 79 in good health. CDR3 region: CASTQGRGSSYEQYF. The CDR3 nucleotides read TGTGCCAGCACCCAGGGGCGGGGGAGCTCCTACGAGCAGTACTTC.